Presented here are 24 T cell receptor beta chains from one specimen sequenced in a study of blood T cell repertoires in COVID-19. TCRdb's copy holds only in-frame clones and misses some; the assay was immunoSEQ multiplex PCR. The sample carries 350,000 to 450,000 clones, more than 75% recorded once. The sequenced sample was peripheral blood. The receptors derive from a woman aged 55-69 years with COVID-19, enrolled during active disease.

V and J are TRBV10-3 and TRBJ1-2; D not certain. Per the germline V gene, CDR1 is ENHRY and CDR2 is SYGVKD. The CDR3 covers 14 residues. Trimming took 3 bases from V and 0 from J, leaving 8 bases between them. As DNA, the CDR3 is TGTGCCATCAGTGACTCCCTCGCTAACTATGGCTACACCTTC. This sequence encodes CAISDSLANYGYTF.

V usage is TRBV5-4 and J usage is TRBJ2-7, with D hard to call. V was clipped by 4 bases and J by 1 base, with 15 bases between them. The germline V gene encodes CDR1 SGHNT and CDR2 YYREEE (reference sequence). The CDR3 loop spans 15 amino acids. The CDR3 nucleotides are TGTGCCAGCAGCCCGGCCGCTGAGGCGTCCTACGAGCAGTACTTC. Amino acids: CASSPAAEASYEQYF.

V gene TRBV5-6 combines with J gene TRBJ2-2; 12 bases align to TRBD2. CDR1 is SGHDT and CDR2 is YYEEEE in the germline V gene. V lost 1 base and J lost 4; bases outside the gene matches: 5. The CDR3 is made up of 17 amino acids. The CDR3 loop is CASSLRPSGGATGELFF. The CDR3 coding sequence is TGTGCCAGCAGCTTGAGGCCTAGCGGGGGGGCCACCGGGGAGCTGTTTTTT.

The genes are TRBV12-5 and TRBJ1-2; 8 bases line up with TRBD1. The V gene's germline CDR1 is LGHNT and CDR2 FRNRAP. This CDR3 has 12 residues. Losses at the gene ends were 6 bases for V and 6 bases for J; bases not matched to a gene: 3. The CDR3 reads CASGLTGDGYTF. CDR3 coding DNA: TGTGCTAGTGGCCTGACAGGGGATGGCTACACCTTC.

The chain is built from TRBV10-3 and TRBJ1-3; D remains unclear. V was pared by 8 bases and J by 4 bases, with 15 bases between. This CDR3 has 14 amino acids. Germline loops: CDR1 ENHRY, CDR2 SYGVKD. The CDR3 loop is CAIGASRVGNTIYF. CDR3 coding DNA: TGTGCCATCGGAGCTTCCAGAGTAGGAAACACCATATATTTT.

The chain recombines TRBV6-1 with TRBJ2-7, with 10 nucleotides matching TRBD1. V lost 2 bases and J lost 3; bases outside the gene matches: 1. The CDR3 loop spans 14 amino acids. Germline V gives CDR1 MNHNS, CDR2 SASEGT. The CDR3 is CASSERTGGYEQYF. CDR3 sequence (DNA): TGTGCCAGCAGTGAACGGACAGGGGGCTACGAGCAGTACTTC.

This chain joins TRBV5-4 and TRBJ1-6; TRBD1 matches 8 bases. Germline V lookup: CDR1 SGHNT, CDR2 YYREEE (reference sequence). The CDR3 loop spans 15 amino acids. V lost 4 bases to trimming and J lost 14 bases; unmatched junction nucleotides: 14. CDR3 DNA: TGTGCCAGCAGCGGGGGACAGGTTGGAATTCGAGCCCTCCACTTT. Protein sequence: CASSGGQVGIRALHF.

The chain links TRBV16 to TRBJ2-2; D unresolved. V lost 0 bases, J lost 8 bases, and 19 bases lay in between. This CDR3 is 17 amino acids long. The germline V gene has CDR1 KGHSY and CDR2 FQNENV. CDR3 protein: CASSQSLTTPARGELFF. DNA for the CDR3: TGTGCCAGCAGCCAATCACTTACGACACCCGCCAGGGGGGAGCTGTTTTTT.

The chain combines TRBV5-1 with TRBJ2-5; possibly TRBD2 for D (6 bases). The V end lost 2 bases, the J end lost 5 bases, and 16 bases lay between the germline ends. Germline lookup yields CDR1 SGHRS and CDR2 YFSETQ. This CDR3 is built from 15 residues. In nucleotides, the CDR3 is TGCGCCAGCAGCTTCGGGGACGGGGGATCGGAGACCCAGTACTTC. Translated: CASSFGDGGSETQYF.

The chain has TRBV5-1 and TRBJ2-7; D may be TRBD1 (6 bases). V lost 4 bases and J 0 bases, leaving 14 bases between the germline ends. CDR3 size: 15 residues. Germline V lookup: CDR1 SGHRS, CDR2 YFSETQ. The CDR3 coding sequence is TGCGCCAGCAGCCCGGTAGGGGGAGCCTCCTACGAGCAGTACTTC. Its protein product is CASSPVGGASYEQYF. Using reference TRBV5-1 and TRBJ2-7 for the parts outside the CDR3, the full variable domain is KAGVTQTPRYLIKTRGQQVTLSCSPISGHRSVSWYQQTPGQGLQFLFEYFSETQRNKGNFPGRFSGRQFSNSRSEMNVSTLELGDSALYLCASSPVGGASYEQYFGPGTRLTVT.

The chain combines TRBV28 with TRBJ1-2; TRBD1 aligns across 7 bases. Trimming at V came to 4 bases and at J to 0 bases, leaving 8 bases not matched to a gene. Germline V CDR1 and CDR2: MDHEN, SYDVKM. The CDR3 is 16 amino acids. CDR3 coding DNA: TGTGCCAGCAGTTCTACAGGGGACCCAGCTAACTATGGCTACACCTTC. Translating it yields CASSSTGDPANYGYTF.

The gene calls are TRBV5-1 and TRBJ1-2; D is unclear. With 4 bases removed from V and 4 bases from J, the gap between germline ends came to 17 bases. Germline loops: CDR1 SGHRS, CDR2 YFSETQ. This CDR3 contains 15 residues. Here the CDR3 reads CASSLTSGVGYGYTF. The CDR3, as DNA: TGCGCCAGCAGCCTTACGAGCGGGGTAGGCTATGGCTACACCTTC.

V and J are TRBV30 and TRBJ1-2; no definite D call. The germline V gene encodes CDR1 GTSNPN and CDR2 SVGIG (reference sequence). V lost 5 bases and J 2 bases, leaving 12 bases between the germline ends. CDR3 length: 13 residues. CDR3 loop: CAWCPTGNYGYTF. The CDR3 nucleotides are TGTGCCTGGTGCCCGACCGGGAACTATGGCTACACCTTC.

The gene calls are TRBV12-5 and TRBJ2-5, with D hard to call. Germline-derived CDR1 and CDR2 are LGHNT and FRNRAP. The CDR3 totals 11 residues. Trimming stripped 3 bases from V and 4 bases from J, with 3 bases between. The CDR3 DNA follows: TGTGCTAGTGGTTTCAGAGAGACCCAGTACTTC. Its protein is CASGFRETQYF.

This rearrangement joins TRBV6-1 to TRBJ1-5, with no clear D. Germline CDR1 is MNHNS and CDR2 is SASEGT. V lost 1 base and J 3 bases, leaving 7 bases between the germline ends. The CDR3 has 14 amino acids. In nucleotides, the CDR3 is TGTGCCAGCAGTGAAGACGGGAACAATCAGCCCCAGCATTTT. Protein sequence: CASSEDGNNQPQHF.

This clone has only a few counts. This chain connects TRBV7-8 to TRBJ1-2; D might be TRBD1 (5 bases). Germline V CDR1 and CDR2: SGHVS, FQNEAQ. Trimming stripped 5 bases from V and 1 base from J, with 14 bases between. This CDR3 contains 15 residues. The CDR3 DNA reads TGTGCCAGCAGCCCTTCTATTGACAGTAACTATGGCTACACCTTC. It codes for CASSPSIDSNYGYTF. The entire variable domain, with the rest obtained from reference TRBV7-8 and TRBJ1-2, is as follows: GAGVSQSPRYKVAKRGQDVALRCDPISGHVSLFWYQQALGQGPEFLTYFQNEAQLDKSGLPSDRFFAERPEGSVSTLKIQRTQQEDSAVYLCASSPSIDSNYGYTFGSGTRLTVV.

The V gene is TRBV28, the J gene TRBJ1-6, with 9 bases that match TRBD1. V dropped 3 bases and J dropped 7; count of bases not matched to a gene: 1. Germline assignment: CDR1 MDHEN and CDR2 SYDVKM. This CDR3 spans 14 amino acids. The CDR3: CASSFGTGNSPLHF. The CDR3 DNA sequence: TGTGCCAGCAGTTTTGGGACAGGGAATTCACCCCTCCACTTT.

V gene TRBV18 combines with J gene TRBJ1-1, with D possibly matching TRBD1 (5 bases). Per germline, CDR1 KGHSH and CDR2 LQKENI. The CDR3 sequence is 16 residues long. Trimming pared 3 bases from V and 5 bases from J, leaving 19 bases between. CDR3 nucleotide sequence: TGTGCCAGCTCACCTTTCTTTCCGACAGAGAGGACTGAAGCTTTCTTT. Protein sequence: CASSPFFPTERTEAFF.

The rearrangement uses TRBV18 and TRBJ1-5; D is perhaps TRBD1 (5 bases). Between the trimmed V and J ends, which lost 3 bases and 5 bases, there was a span of 11 bases. Germline lookup yields CDR1 KGHSH and CDR2 LQKENI. This CDR3 is 14 amino acids long. The DNA of the CDR3 is TGTGCCAGCTCACCCCGACAGCGAGATCAGCCCCAGCATTTT. It encodes CASSPRQRDQPQHF.

The chain joins TRBV6-1 to TRBJ1-3, with 8 bases aligning to TRBD1. The CDR3 length is 14 residues. The germline V gene has CDR1 MNHNS and CDR2 SASEGT. J lost 7 bases, V lost 6 bases, and 8 bases had no gene match. The CDR3 region has the DNA TGTGCCAGCAGAACGGACAGGGAGGGGAACACCATATATTTT. Amino acids: CASRTDREGNTIYF.

This rearrangement joins TRBV27 to TRBJ1-1, with 10 bases identical to TRBD1. The CDR3 runs 16 residues. V lost 1 base, J lost 2 bases, and 4 bases stayed unmatched. Germline values: CDR1 MNHEY, CDR2 SMNVEV (reference sequence). CDR3 bases: TGTGCCAGCAGTTTATGGAGGGACAGGGGAAACACTGAAGCTTTCTTT. Translating it yields CASSLWRDRGNTEAFF.

This chain uses TRBV7-2 with TRBJ1-3; 8 nucleotides match TRBD1. This CDR3 region has 15 residues. V gave up 2 bases and J gave up 4 bases; unmatched junction bases: 4. Looked up from germline, CDR1 is SGHTA and CDR2 is FQGNSA. CDR3 DNA: TGTGCCAGCAGCTTAAGGACAGGGCCAGGAAACACCATATATTTT. It yields the protein CASSLRTGPGNTIYF.

CDR3 sequence reads: CASSQTGQERTEAFF. CDR3 in DNA: TGTGCCAGCAGCCAAACAGGGCAGGAGCGCACTGAAGCTTTCTTT. This chain uses TRBV14 with TRBJ1-1; a weak D match, TRBD1 (6 bases). CDR3 length equals 15 residues. Trimming took 2 bases from V and 4 from J, leaving 14 bases between them. Germline-derived CDR1 and CDR2 are SGHDN and FVKESK. Using reference TRBV14 and TRBJ1-1 for the parts outside the CDR3, the full variable domain is EAGVTQFPSHSVIEKGQTVTLRCDPISGHDNLYWYRRVMGKEIKFLLHFVKESKQDESGMPNNRFLAERTGGTYSTLKVQPAELEDSGVYFCASSQTGQERTEAFFGQGTRLTVV.

This chain connects TRBV6-5 to TRBJ2-1; weak D call: TRBD2 (5 bases). Trimming removed 9 bases from V and 3 bases from J, with 9 bases in between. The germline gives CDR1 MNHEY, CDR2 SVGAGI. This CDR3 has 12 amino acids. CDR3 sequence (DNA): TGTGCCAGTTCCCGGGACTACAATGAGCAGTTCTTC. Amino acids: CASSRDYNEQFF.